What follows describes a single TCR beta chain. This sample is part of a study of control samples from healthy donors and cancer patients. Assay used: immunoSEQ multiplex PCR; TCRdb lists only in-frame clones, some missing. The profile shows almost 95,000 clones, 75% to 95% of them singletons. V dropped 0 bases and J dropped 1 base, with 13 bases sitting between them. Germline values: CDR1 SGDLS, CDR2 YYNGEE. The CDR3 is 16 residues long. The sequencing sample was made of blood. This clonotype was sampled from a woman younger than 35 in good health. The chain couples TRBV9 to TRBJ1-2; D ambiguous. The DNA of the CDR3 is TGTGCCAGCAGCGTAGCCCCGATAGAGAGTAACTATGGCTACACCTTC. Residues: CASSVAPIESNYGYTF.